Listed here are 28 T cell receptor beta chains from one sample, sequenced in a study of cytomegalovirus exposure and HLA in healthy donors. The assay was immunoSEQ multiplex PCR, and TCRdb's table has in-frame clones only and misses some. This repertoire shows roughly 280,000 clones, 80% to 90% found once; its top ten account for around 1%. The sequencing input was PBMCs. The receptors shown here come from a woman aged 18-29 years in good health and CMV-seronegative.

The chain links TRBV27 to TRBJ2-7, with TRBD2 matching over 14 bases. This CDR3 is built from 14 residues. Trimming at V came to 8 bases and at J to 4 bases, leaving 4 bases not matched to a gene. Germline loops: CDR1 MNHEY, CDR2 SMNVEV (reference sequence). CDR3 DNA: TGTGCCAGCGGGGGGACTAGCGGGAGTTACGAGCAGTACTTC. Translating gives CASGGTSGSYEQYF.

The CDR3 DNA is TGCGCCAGCAGCTTACCCGGGACTAGCGCGAGTTACGAGCAGTACTTC. Protein sequence: CASSLPGTSASYEQYF. The chain has TRBV5-1 and TRBJ2-7; 10 nucleotides agree with TRBD2. Trimming removed 2 bases from V and 4 bases from J; junction bases left unmatched: 9. The CDR3 covers 16 residues. The germline CDR1 and CDR2 sequences are SGHRS and YFSETQ. The variable domain in full, with the rest retrieved from reference TRBV5-1 and TRBJ2-7, is KAGVTQTPRYLIKTRGQQVTLSCSPISGHRSVSWYQQTPGQGLQFLFEYFSETQRNKGNFPGRFSGRQFSNSRSEMNVSTLELGDSALYLCASSLPGTSASYEQYFGPGTRLTVT.

This clone has a handful of counts. This chain joins TRBV19 and TRBJ1-2; 9 nucleotides line up with TRBD1. The germline V gene encodes CDR1 LNHDA and CDR2 SQIVND (reference sequence). The CDR3 runs to 17 residues. J gave up 2 bases and V 5 bases, and 12 bases lay outside the gene matches. The CDR3 DNA sequence: TGTGCCAGTAGTTGGACCTTAGACAGGGGGGGAAACTATGGCTACACCTTC. It yields the protein CASSWTLDRGGNYGYTF.

This clone was observed a few times. This chain joins TRBV29-1 and TRBJ2-5; 8 nucleotides agree with TRBD1. The CDR3 runs 12 residues. CDR1 and CDR2 from the germline V gene are SQVTM and ANQGSEA. The CDR3: CAGQGDKETQYF. The CDR3 DNA is TGCGCCGGACAGGGAGACAAGGAGACCCAGTACTTC.

The chain uses TRBV6-5 and TRBJ2-1; D is possibly TRBD2 (6 bases). Deletions cut 2 bases from V and 6 bases from J, with 11 bases between. CDR3 length: 14 amino acids. Germline-derived CDR1 and CDR2 are MNHEY and SVGAGI. The CDR3 is CASSYEGLINEQFF. The CDR3 DNA reads as TGTGCCAGCAGTTACGAGGGACTGATCAATGAGCAGTTCTTC.

The genes are TRBV27 and TRBJ2-7; maybe TRBD1 (6 bases). Germline CDR1 and CDR2: MNHEY and SMNVEV (reference sequence). The CDR3 totals 12 residues. V lost 4 bases and J 4 bases, leaving 8 bases between the germline ends. This CDR3 reads CASSSQGYEQYF. Here the CDR3 DNA reads TGTGCCAGCAGTTCTCAGGGGTACGAGCAGTACTTC.

The chain has TRBV18 and TRBJ2-5, with D maybe TRBD2 (6 bases). The CDR3 consists of 15 residues. Germline V CDR1 and CDR2: KGHSH, LQKENI. V was trimmed by 2 bases and J by 2 bases, leaving 12 bases between them. In nucleotides, the CDR3 is TGTGCCAGCTCACCAAGCGGGCGGGCTCAAGAGACCCAGTACTTC. This translates into CASSPSGRAQETQYF.

The chain employs TRBV2 and TRBJ1-2; D is uncertain. The CDR3 is 13 amino acids. The germline V and J ends were trimmed by 2 bases and 2 bases, with 6 bases remaining between them. Germline loops: CDR1 SNHLY, CDR2 FYNNEI. The DNA for the CDR3 is TGTGCCAGCAGTGAATCGGAGAACTATGGCTACACCTTC. Protein: CASSESENYGYTF.

The gene calls are TRBV27 and TRBJ2-7; 9 nucleotides match TRBD2. This CDR3 spans 14 amino acids. Germline V gene data show CDR1 as MNHEY and CDR2 as SMNVEV (reference sequence). Trimming took 8 bases from V and 4 from J; bases not matched to a gene: 9. The DNA for the CDR3 is TGTGCCAGCCAGGAGGCGGGAGGGCCGTACGAGCAGTACTTC. It encodes CASQEAGGPYEQYF.

This clone was observed a single time. The chain recombines TRBV19 with TRBJ2-7; 8 bases are shared with TRBD2. Germline CDR1 LNHDA, CDR2 SQIVND (reference sequence). The CDR3 is 17 amino acids. Germline trimming cut 4 bases from V and 0 bases from J; bases unmatched to any gene: 11. Here the CDR3 reads CASSSPLGREDSYEQYF. DNA for the CDR3: TGTGCCAGTAGTAGTCCCCTTGGGCGGGAGGACTCCTACGAGCAGTACTTC.

The chain recombines TRBV19 with TRBJ1-5; D possibly corresponds to TRBD1 (5 bases). CDR1 and CDR2 from the germline V gene are LNHDA and SQIVND (reference sequence). This CDR3 contains 14 residues. Between the trimmed V and J ends, which lost 8 bases and 2 bases, there was a span of 13 bases. CDR3 protein: CASLGPGGNQPQHF. The CDR3 DNA follows: TGTGCCAGTTTGGGGCCTGGTGGCAATCAGCCCCAGCATTTT.

The chain carries TRBV27 and TRBJ1-5, with 7 bases matching TRBD1. V gave up 0 bases and J gave up 4 bases; unmatched junction bases: 3. Per germline, CDR1 MNHEY and CDR2 SMNVEV (reference sequence). The CDR3 runs 15 residues. The CDR3 DNA is TGTGCCAGCAGTTTATCGACAGGGAGAAATCAGCCCCAGCATTTT. This gives the protein CASSLSTGRNQPQHF.

This chain connects TRBV2 to TRBJ1-3; D unclear. The V gene lost 4 bases and the J gene lost 2 bases, with 9 bases spanning the gap. This CDR3 has 14 amino acids. Germline V gene data show CDR1 as SNHLY and CDR2 as FYNNEI. This CDR3 is CASSARQTGNTIYF. CDR3 DNA sequence: TGTGCCAGCAGTGCCCGACAAACTGGAAACACCATATATTTT.

This clone was observed a single time. The chain carries TRBV19 and TRBJ2-7; the D gene is possibly TRBD1 (6 bases). Germline CDR1 and CDR2: LNHDA and SQIVND (reference sequence). The CDR3 is made up of 15 amino acids. V was shortened by 0 bases and J by 5 bases, with 14 bases between the two germline ends. The CDR3 loop is CASSIDVGTNHEQYF. DNA of the CDR3: TGTGCCAGTAGTATAGATGTCGGGACAAATCACGAGCAGTACTTC.

V gene TRBV19 combines with J gene TRBJ2-2, with TRBD2 matching 7 bases. The trim removed 8 bases at V and 8 bases at J, leaving 11 bases unmatched. CDR1 and CDR2 from the germline V gene are LNHDA and SQIVND (reference sequence). The CDR3 has 14 residues. In nucleotides, the CDR3 is TGTGCCAGTTTAAGTGCGGGAGAGTCAGGGGAGCTGTTTTTT. This codes for CASLSAGESGELFF.

This rearrangement joins TRBV19 to TRBJ2-7, with D unclear. Between the trimmed V and J ends, which lost 5 bases and 7 bases, there was a span of 15 bases. This CDR3 is 13 amino acids long. Germline values: CDR1 LNHDA, CDR2 SQIVND (reference sequence). The CDR3 here is CASSLGGSPEQYF. CDR3 nucleotide sequence: TGTGCCAGTAGTCTAGGTGGCTCCCCGGAGCAGTACTTC.

A single count supports this clone. Other DNA sequences of this sample code for an identical CDR3. The rearrangement links TRBV7-9 to TRBJ2-3; D uncertain. Trimming pared 5 bases from V and 2 bases from J, leaving 5 bases between. Germline CDR1 SEHNR, CDR2 FQNEAQ (reference sequence). The CDR3 totals 12 residues. The CDR3 bases are TGTGCCAGCAGCCCATCCACAGATACGCAGTATTTT. This sequence encodes CASSPSTDTQYF.

The rearrangement links TRBV7-8 to TRBJ1-1; possible D gene TRBD1, 5 bases. CDR3 size: 14 residues. Germline V gene data show CDR1 as SGHVS and CDR2 as FQNEAQ. Trimming took 5 bases from V and 5 from J, leaving 15 bases between them. The CDR3 bases are TGTGCCAGCAGCCCAGCGGGGGAAGGAACTGAAGCTTTCTTT. This encodes CASSPAGEGTEAFF.

The chain couples TRBV16 to TRBJ2-7, with a tentative D call TRBD1 (6 bases). The CDR3 is 14 amino acids. V lost 5 bases and J 3 bases, leaving 14 bases between the germline ends. Germline V CDR1 and CDR2: KGHSY, FQNENV. The chain's CDR3 is CASSNHRDLYEQYF. The CDR3 coding sequence is TGTGCCAGCAGCAACCACAGGGATCTCTACGAGCAGTACTTC.

The V gene is TRBV5-1, the J gene TRBJ1-1, with 7 bases fitting TRBD1. The CDR3 totals 15 residues. Germline V gene data show CDR1 as SGHRS and CDR2 as YFSETQ. V dropped 4 bases and J dropped 0; count of bases not matched to a gene: 6. CDR3 coding DNA: TGCGCCAGCAGCGATGGAGGGACAGTGAACACTGAAGCTTTCTTT. This codes for CASSDGGTVNTEAFF.

The count of this clone is one. The gene calls are TRBV19 and TRBJ2-7, with 7 bases identical to TRBD1. The J segment lost 3 bases and the V segment lost 6 bases, leaving 5 bases of the junction unmatched. This CDR3 has 13 residues. Germline CDR1 LNHDA, CDR2 SQIVND (reference sequence). As DNA, the CDR3 is TGTGCCAGTAGCTCGACAGGGATCTACGAGCAGTACTTC. Its translation: CASSSTGIYEQYF.

The V call is TRBV10-1, the J call TRBJ1-2, with a weak D call TRBD1 (6 bases). The germline V gene has CDR1 WNHNN and CDR2 SYGVQD (reference sequence). V dropped 0 bases and J dropped 4 bases, with 9 bases sitting between them. The CDR3 runs to 14 residues. The CDR3 is CASSESGTTYGYTF. The DNA of the CDR3 is TGCGCCAGCAGTGAGTCAGGGACAACCTATGGCTACACCTTC.

The rearrangement joins TRBV10-1 to TRBJ2-2; D perhaps matches TRBD2 (6 bases). The CDR3 consists of 11 residues. Germline V gives CDR1 WNHNN, CDR2 SYGVQD (reference sequence). CDR3 in amino acids: CAEGNTGELFF. CDR3 sequence (DNA): TGCGCGGAGGGAAACACCGGGGAGCTGTTTTTT.

This chain links TRBV19 with TRBJ1-2, with a possible D match to TRBD1 (5 bases). Germline V gene data show CDR1 as LNHDA and CDR2 as SQIVND (reference sequence). The CDR3 is 14 amino acids. V lost 3 bases, J lost 4 bases, and 12 bases lay in between. The CDR3: CASSIVQGLYGYTF. CDR3 bases: TGTGCCAGTAGTATTGTCCAGGGACTCTATGGCTACACCTTC.

V is TRBV11-2 and J is TRBJ2-7, with a weak D call TRBD1 (6 bases). This CDR3 region has 15 residues. V lost 0 bases, J lost 1 base, and 10 bases lay in between. In germline, CDR1 is SGHAT, CDR2 FQNNGV. The CDR3 loop reads CASSLDGGSSYEQYF. In DNA, the CDR3 is TGTGCCAGCAGCTTAGATGGGGGCTCTTCCTACGAGCAGTACTTC.

This chain uses TRBV25-1 with TRBJ1-5; maybe TRBD1 (5 bases). The germline gives CDR1 MGHDK, CDR2 SYGVNS. Trimming shortened V by 3 bases and J by 9 bases, and 12 bases separated the two germline ends. The CDR3 spans 13 residues. The CDR3 DNA reads TGTGCCAGCAGTGAGACCTTCGGGGGGCCCCAGCATTTT. Translating it yields CASSETFGGPQHF.

The rearrangement links TRBV30 to TRBJ2-1, with 8 positions matching TRBD1. The CDR3 contains 13 residues. Germline values: CDR1 GTSNPN, CDR2 SVGIG (reference sequence). J lost 14 bases, V lost 2 bases, and 11 bases had no gene match. The CDR3 reads CAWSRFDRGPKFF. In DNA form, the CDR3 reads TGTGCCTGGAGTCGGTTTGACAGGGGCCCCAAGTTCTTC. Together with reference TRBV30 and TRBJ2-1, the CDR3 gives the full variable domain: SQTIHQWPATLVQPVGSPLSLECTVEGTSNPNLYWYRQAAGRGLQLLFYSVGIGQISSEVPQNLSASRPQDRQFILSSKKLLLSDSGFYLCAWSRFDRGPKFFGPGTRLTVL.

The chain uses TRBV13 and TRBJ1-4; 8 bases map to TRBD1. CDR1 and CDR2 (germline): PRHDT, FYEKMQ (reference sequence). The V segment lost 3 bases and the J segment 2 bases; nucleotides outside the gene matches: 2. This CDR3 spans 15 amino acids. CDR3 in amino acids: CASSFRGPTNEKLFF. CDR3 DNA sequence: TGTGCCAGCAGCTTCAGGGGGCCTACTAATGAAAAACTGTTTTTT.